The clone carrying this T cell receptor beta chain was seen only a few times. The target antigen is unknown. A J-beta primer mix and a sample-barcoded 5' primer were used in a second PCR of about 6 to 12 cycles. TCRdb fed the 5' RACE reads into MiXCR, producing one record per CDR3 protein. Of over a million distinct CDR3 sequences in the sample, around 27% were seen once. The sample comes from a study of blood T cells in healthy people across ages. In each sample, at least 6.5 million PBMCs were isolated. Study conclusions and caveats: CMV status of donors was unknown, possibly confounding expanded clonotype changes.

This CDR3 has 15 residues. V was trimmed by 7 bases and J by 10 bases, leaving 22 bases between them. The germline gives CDR1 SNHLY, CDR2 FYNNEI. These same records also appear under a second study, on T cells of mothers and their children.

Sequencing input: blood. The rearrangement uses TRBV2 and TRBJ1-4; D is possibly TRBD1 (5 bases). The receptor comes from a girl aged 2 to 9 in good health. CDR3: CASNYNGQGSGKLFF. CDR3 DNA: TGTGCCAGCAATTACAACGGCCAGGGTAGTGGAAAACTGTTTTTT.